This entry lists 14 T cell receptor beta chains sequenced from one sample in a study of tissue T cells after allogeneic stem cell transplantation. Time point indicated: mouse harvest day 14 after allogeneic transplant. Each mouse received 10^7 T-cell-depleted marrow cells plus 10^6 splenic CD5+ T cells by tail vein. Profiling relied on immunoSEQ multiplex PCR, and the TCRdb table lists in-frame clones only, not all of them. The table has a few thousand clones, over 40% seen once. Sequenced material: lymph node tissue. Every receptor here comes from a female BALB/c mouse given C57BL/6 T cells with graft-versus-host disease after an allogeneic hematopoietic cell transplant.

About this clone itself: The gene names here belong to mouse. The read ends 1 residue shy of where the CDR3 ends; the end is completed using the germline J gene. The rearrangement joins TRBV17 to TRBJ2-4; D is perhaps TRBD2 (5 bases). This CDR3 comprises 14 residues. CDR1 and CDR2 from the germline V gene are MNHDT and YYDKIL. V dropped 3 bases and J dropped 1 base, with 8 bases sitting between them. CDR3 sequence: CASSSWGGQNTLYF. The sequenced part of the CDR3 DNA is TGTGCTAGCAGTAGTTGGGGAGGTCAAAACACCTTGTAC.

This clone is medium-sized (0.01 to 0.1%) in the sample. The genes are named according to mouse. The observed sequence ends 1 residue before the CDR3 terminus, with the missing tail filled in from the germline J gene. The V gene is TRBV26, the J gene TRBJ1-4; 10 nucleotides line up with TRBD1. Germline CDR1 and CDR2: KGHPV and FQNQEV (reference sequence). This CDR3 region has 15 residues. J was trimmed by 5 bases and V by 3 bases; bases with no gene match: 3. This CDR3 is CASSLRDRGNERLFF. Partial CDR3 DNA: TGTGCCAGCAGTCTCCGGGACAGGGGTAACGAAAGATTATTT.

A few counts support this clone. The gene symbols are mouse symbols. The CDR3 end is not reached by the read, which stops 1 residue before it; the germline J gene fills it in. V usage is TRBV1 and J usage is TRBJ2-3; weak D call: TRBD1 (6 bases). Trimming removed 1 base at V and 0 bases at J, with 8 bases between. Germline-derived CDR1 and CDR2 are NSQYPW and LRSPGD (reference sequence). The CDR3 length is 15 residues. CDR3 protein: CTCSAGQASAETLYF. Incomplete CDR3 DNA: TGCACCTGCAGTGCAGGACAGGCTAGTGCAGAAACGCTGTAT.

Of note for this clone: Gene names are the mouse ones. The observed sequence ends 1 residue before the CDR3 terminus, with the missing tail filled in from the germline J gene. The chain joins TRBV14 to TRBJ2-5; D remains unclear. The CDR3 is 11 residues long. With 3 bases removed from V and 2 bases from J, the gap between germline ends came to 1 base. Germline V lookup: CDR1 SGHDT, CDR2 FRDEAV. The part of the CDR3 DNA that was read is TGTGCCAGCAGTTCCCAAGACACCCAGTAC. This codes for CASSSQDTQY. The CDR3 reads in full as CASSSQDTQYF. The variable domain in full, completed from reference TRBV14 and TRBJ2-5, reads EAGVTQSPRYAVLQEGQAVSFWCDPISGHDTLYWYQQPRDQGPQLLVYFRDEAVIDNSQLPSDRFSAVRPKGTNSTLKIQSAKQGDTATYLCASSSQDTQYFGPGTRLLVL.

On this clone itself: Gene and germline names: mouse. Incomplete CDR3 DNA: TGTGCCAGCAGCCAAGACAGAAACTATGCTGAGCAGTTC. Its translation is CASSQDRNYAEQF. The full CDR3 reads CASSQDRNYAEQFF. This chain links TRBV5 with TRBJ2-1, with D unresolved. From the germline J gene comes the end of the CDR3, since the read stops 1 residue before it. Trimming cost V 0 bases and J 1 base, with 4 bases left between them. The CDR3 has 14 residues. In germline, CDR1 is LGHNA, CDR2 YNLKQL (reference sequence).

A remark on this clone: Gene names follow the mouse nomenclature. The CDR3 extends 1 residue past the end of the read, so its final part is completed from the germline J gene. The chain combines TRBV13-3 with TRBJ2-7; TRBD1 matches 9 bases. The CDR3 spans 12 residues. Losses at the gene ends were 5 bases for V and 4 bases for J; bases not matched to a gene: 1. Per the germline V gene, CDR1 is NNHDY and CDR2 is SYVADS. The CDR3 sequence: CASRDRGYEQYF. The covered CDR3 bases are TGTGCCAGCAGGGACAGGGGTTATGAACAGTAC.

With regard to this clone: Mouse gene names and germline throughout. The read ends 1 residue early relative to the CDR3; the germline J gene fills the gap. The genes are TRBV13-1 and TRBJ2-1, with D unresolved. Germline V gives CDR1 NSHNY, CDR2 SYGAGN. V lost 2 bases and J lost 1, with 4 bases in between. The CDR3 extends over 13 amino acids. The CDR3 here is CASSDKNYAEQFF. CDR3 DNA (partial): TGTGCCAGCAGTGACAAAAACTATGCTGAGCAGTTC.

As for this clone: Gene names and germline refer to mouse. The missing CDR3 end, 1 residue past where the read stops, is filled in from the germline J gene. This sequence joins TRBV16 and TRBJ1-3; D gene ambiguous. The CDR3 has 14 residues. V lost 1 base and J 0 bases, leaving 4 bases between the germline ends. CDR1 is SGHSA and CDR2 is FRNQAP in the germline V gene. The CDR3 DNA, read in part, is TGTGCAAGCAGCTTAGGGGATTCTGGAAATACGCTCTAT. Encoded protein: CASSLGDSGNTLY. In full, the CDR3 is CASSLGDSGNTLYF.

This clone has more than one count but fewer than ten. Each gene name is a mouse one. CDR3 protein: CASSDAASSGNTLYF. The CDR3 bases that were read are TGTGCCAGCAGTGATGCCGCCAGTTCTGGAAATACGCTCTAT. The chain joins TRBV13-1 to TRBJ1-3; unclear D gene. The read finishes 1 residue shy of the CDR3 end, and the germline J gene is used to complete it. The CDR3 runs 15 residues. In germline, CDR1 is NSHNY, CDR2 SYGAGN. With 0 bases removed from V and 0 bases from J, the gap between germline ends came to 7 bases.

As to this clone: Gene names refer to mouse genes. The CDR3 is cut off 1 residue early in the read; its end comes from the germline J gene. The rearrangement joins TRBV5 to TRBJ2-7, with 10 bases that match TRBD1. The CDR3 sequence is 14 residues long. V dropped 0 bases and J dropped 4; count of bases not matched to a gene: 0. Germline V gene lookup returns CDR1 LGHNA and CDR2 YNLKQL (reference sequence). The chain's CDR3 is CASSQEDRGYEQYF. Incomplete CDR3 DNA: TGTGCCAGCAGCCAAGAGGACAGGGGGTATGAACAGTAC.

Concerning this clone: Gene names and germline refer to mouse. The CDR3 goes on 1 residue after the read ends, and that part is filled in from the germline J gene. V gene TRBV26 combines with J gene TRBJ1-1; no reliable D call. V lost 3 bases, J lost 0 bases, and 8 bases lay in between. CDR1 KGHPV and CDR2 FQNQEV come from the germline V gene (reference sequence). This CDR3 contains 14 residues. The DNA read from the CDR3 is TGTGCCAGCAGTCTCGTACAATCAAACACAGAAGTCTTC. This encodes CASSLVQSNTEVF. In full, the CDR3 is CASSLVQSNTEVFF.

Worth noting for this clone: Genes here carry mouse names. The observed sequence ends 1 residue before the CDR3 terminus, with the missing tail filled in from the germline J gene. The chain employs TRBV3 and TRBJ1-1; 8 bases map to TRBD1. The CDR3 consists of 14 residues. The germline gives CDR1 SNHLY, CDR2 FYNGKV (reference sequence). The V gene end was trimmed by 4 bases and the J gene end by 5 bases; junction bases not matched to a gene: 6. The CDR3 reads CASSSGQGWTEVFF. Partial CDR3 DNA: TGTGCCAGCAGCTCCGGACAGGGTTGGACAGAAGTCTTC.

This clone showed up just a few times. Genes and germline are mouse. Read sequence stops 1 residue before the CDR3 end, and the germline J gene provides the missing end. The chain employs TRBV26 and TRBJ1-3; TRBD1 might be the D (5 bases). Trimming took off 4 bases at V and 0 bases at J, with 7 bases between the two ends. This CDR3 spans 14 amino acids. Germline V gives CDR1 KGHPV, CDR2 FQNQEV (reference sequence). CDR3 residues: CASSPTVSGNTLYF. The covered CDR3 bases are TGTGCCAGCAGTCCGACAGTTTCTGGAAATACGCTCTAT.

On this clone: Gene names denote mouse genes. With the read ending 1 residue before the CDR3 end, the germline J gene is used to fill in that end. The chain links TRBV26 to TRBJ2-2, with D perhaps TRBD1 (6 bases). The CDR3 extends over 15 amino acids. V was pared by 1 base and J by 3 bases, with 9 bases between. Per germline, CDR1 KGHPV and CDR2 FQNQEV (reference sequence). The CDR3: CASSLFRGDTGQLYF. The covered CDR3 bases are TGTGCCAGCAGTCTGTTCAGGGGAGACACCGGGCAGCTCTAC.